These 6 T cell receptor beta chains share one sample of origin, sequenced in a study of T cells in localized non-small cell lung cancer. Data came from immunoSEQ multiplex PCR; TCRdb stores just in-frame clones and leaves some out. The top ten clones hold roughly 7.7% of a sample with approximately 41,000 clones, approximately 90% of them seen once. The sample here was peripheral blood, taken before any cancer treatment. All receptors come from a woman between 18 and 50 years old with stage III lung adenocarcinoma.

This sequence joins TRBV5-4 and TRBJ2-5; TRBD2 matches at 12 bases. The V gene end was trimmed by 4 bases and the J gene end by 4 bases; junction bases not matched to a gene: 2. The CDR3 is 14 amino acids. Germline V gives CDR1 SGHNT, CDR2 YYREEE (reference sequence). The CDR3 spells CASSETSGGETQYF. In nucleotides, the CDR3 is TGTGCCAGCAGCGAGACTAGCGGGGGAGAGACCCAGTACTTC.

The chain combines TRBV27 with TRBJ1-1, with 7 nucleotides matching TRBD1. Germline CDR1 MNHEY, CDR2 SMNVEV (reference sequence). This CDR3 has 14 amino acids. J was trimmed by 0 bases and V by 6 bases; bases with no gene match: 4. In nucleotides, the CDR3 is TGTGCCAGCAGGTTCGGGACAGTGAACACTGAAGCTTTCTTT. Amino acids: CASRFGTVNTEAFF.

V and J are TRBV7-8 and TRBJ1-3; 9 bases map to TRBD1. The CDR3 is 19 amino acids. CDR1 SGHVS and CDR2 FQNEAQ come from the germline V gene. V shed 3 bases and J 1 base; nucleotides not matched to a gene: 13. The CDR3 loop is CASSLGRKGQGVSGNTIYF. The DNA for the CDR3 is TGTGCCAGCAGCTTGGGGAGGAAGGGACAGGGTGTATCTGGAAACACCATATATTTT.

This clone was picked up one time. The chain links TRBV5-1 to TRBJ2-1; 7 bases line up with TRBD2. Germline CDR1 SGHRS, CDR2 YFSETQ. J lost 3 bases, V lost 7 bases, and 13 bases had no gene match. The CDR3 runs to 16 residues. CDR3 DNA sequence: TGCGCCAGCGGTCGGGGAGGGCAGGGAGTCTACAATGAGCAGTTCTTC. It specifies CASGRGGQGVYNEQFF.

The chain has TRBV13 and TRBJ2-2; 7 nucleotides line up with TRBD1. CDR3 size: 16 residues. The V gene's germline CDR1 is PRHDT and CDR2 FYEKMQ (reference sequence). Trimming cost V 6 bases and J 6 bases; bases outside gene matches: 13. CDR3 coding DNA: TGTGCCAGCAGTGTCCAAGGGACAGCTAAGCCCGGGGAGCTGTTTTTT. Protein sequence: CASSVQGTAKPGELFF.

V usage is TRBV2 and J usage is TRBJ1-4; D unclear. V lost 3 bases and J lost 0, with 11 bases in between. The CDR3 contains 16 residues. Germline V CDR1 and CDR2: SNHLY, FYNNEI. The CDR3 DNA reads as TGTGCCAGCAGTGATGGGTTTTCGGCAACTAATGAAAAACTGTTTTTT. Protein sequence: CASSDGFSATNEKLFF.